What follows is one T cell receptor (beta chain) and its context. What it binds is unknown. The data originate from a study of shared clonotypes between healthy human individuals. Study outcomes and limitations: Among donors, clonotype sharing was expected to be affected by sequencing depth. Naive CD4 clonotypes overlapped across a handful of donors at approximately 5.5%.

The CDR3 runs 14 residues. Trimming removed 2 bases at V and 4 bases at J, with 11 bases between. Germline V lookup: CDR1 MDHEN, CDR2 SYDVKM. Researchers ran the assay at a deep level. Sequenced by immunoSEQ multiplex PCR; TCRdb stores in-frame clones only, minus some. The data show millions of clones, with 90% to 95% seen just once and about 0.37% held by the top ten. The TCR was taken from a man aged 18 to 30 in good health. Some clones in this sample may be carry-over from other donors' samples. Material for sequencing was naive CD4+ T cells from PBMCs. As for subset: CD45RA+ positively selected. J is TRBJ1-2 and V is TRBV28, with D uncertain. CDR3 sequence (DNA): TGTGCCAGCAGTTTAAGGACGTTTGCCTATGGCTACACCTTC. It is translated as CASSLRTFAYGYTF.